The T cell receptor (beta chain) described here comes from a study of T cell repertoires in cytomegalovirus infection. Study-level background: Indications of both CMV infection and matching HLA type were provided by public TCR beta signatures.

MiXCR, applied by TCRdb to the reads, yields one record per CDR3 protein. The sample lists around 530,000 distinct CDR3 sequences, more than 25% occurring once. Specimen: PBMCs. The TCR originated in a human donor in good health (CMV status not recorded). Some clones in this sample may be carry-over from other donors' samples.

In nucleotides, the CDR3 is TGTGCCTGGAAAGGGACAGCGAACACCGGGGAGCTGTTTTTT. Its protein is CAWKGTANTGELFF. The chain employs TRBV30 and TRBJ2-2; TRBD1 aligns across 7 bases. The CDR3 length is 14 residues. After removal of 4 bases from V and 0 bases from J, the junction contained 2 bases not matched to a gene. Germline CDR1 GTSNPN, CDR2 SVGIG (reference sequence).